This entry features one T cell receptor beta chain sequence. This clonotype is large (0.1 to 1%). Its antigen target is currently unknown. There are no base qualities to consult, and no much larger clone falls within one base. This specimen comes from a study of immune reconstitution after stem cell transplant in scleroderma (dated by TCRdb to the late 2010s). The library was built by means of RT-PCR. Sequencing instrument: Illumina MiSeq. TCRdb trimmed public reads at Q25 via fastp, called clones via MiXCR and kept in-frame beta chains. One record per CDR3 amino acid sequence lists the most common genes and DNA. This sample has around 3,000 distinct CDR3 sequences in its table, and approximately 10% of those were observed once. Approximately 9.8% of the sample is held by the ten biggest clonotypes. The CDR3 contains 13 residues, cysteine and phenylalanine counted. Only the CDR3 region is kept as DNA, spanning 39 bases read in frame from base 1. The trim is 0 bases for V and 7 bases for J, with a gap of 9 bases between the germline ends. Looking up the germline V gene (reference sequence) yields CDR1 SEHNR and CDR2 FQNEAQ.

The specimen was collected before or after autologous hematopoietic stem cell transplantation (not recorded which). This sequence uses TRBV7-9 and TRBJ1-1; TRBD1 is a possible D gene, resting on 5 matching bases. This TCR came from a female donor with systemic sclerosis. The CDR3 protein: CASSLARAGEAFF. In nucleotides, the sequence is TGTGCCAGCAGCTTAGCCAGGGCGGGTGAAGCTTTCTTT.